The 21 T cell receptor beta chains listed next were all sequenced from one sample in a study of graft-versus-host responses after intestinal transplantation. Sequencing was performed with immunoSEQ multiplex PCR; in TCRdb, only in-frame clones are kept and a portion is missing. Of approximately 100,000 clones in the sample, around 88% were seen once. Material: PBMCs, obtained 255 days after intestinal transplant. The receptors were sampled from a human patient who received an intestinal transplant, so some T cells may come from the graft donor.

The V gene is TRBV9, the J gene TRBJ2-3; D is unresolved. The CDR3 consists of 14 residues. Germline V CDR1 and CDR2: SGDLS, YYNGEE. Between the trimmed V and J ends, which lost 5 bases and 3 bases, there was a span of 13 bases. CDR3 sequence: CASSYQDSTDTQYF. DNA for the CDR3: TGTGCCAGCAGTTACCAAGATTCAACAGATACGCAGTATTTT.

This rearrangement joins TRBV28 to TRBJ1-6, with D uncertain. From germline, CDR1 is MDHEN and CDR2 SYDVKM. The CDR3 length is 15 residues. The V end lost 3 bases, the J end lost 9 bases, and 15 bases lay between the germline ends. CDR3 sequence: CASSFAPRGGSPLHF. The CDR3, as DNA: TGTGCCAGCAGTTTTGCCCCGCGTGGAGGTTCACCCCTCCACTTT.

The chain links TRBV19 to TRBJ2-1; 12 positions match TRBD2. The CDR3 sequence is 15 residues long. V was pared by 3 bases and J by 7 bases, with 4 bases of the junction left unmatched. Germline V CDR1 and CDR2: LNHDA, SQIVND (reference sequence). As DNA, the CDR3 is TGTGCCAGTAGTATGGCTAGCGGGGGGGCGAATGAGCAGTTCTTC. Its protein product is CASSMASGGANEQFF.

The chain links TRBV6-1 to TRBJ2-7, with D unresolved. V was pared by 8 bases and J by 2 bases, with 10 bases between. Germline V gene data show CDR1 as MNHNS and CDR2 as SASEGT. The CDR3 has 12 residues. The CDR3 bases are TGTGCCAGCGCGAGCGAGCCCTACGAGCAGTACTTC. Translating it yields CASASEPYEQYF.

The rearrangement uses TRBV21-1 and TRBJ2-1; the table's D call, TRBD2, was not checked against the DNA. TRBV21-1 is a recognized pseudogene. CDR3 length equals 17 residues. The CDR3, as DNA: TGTGCCAGCAGCAAAGTACTAGCGGGGGCCTTTCGGAATGAGCAGTTCTTC. Amino acids: CASSKVLAGAFRNEQFF.

The DNA of the CDR3 is TGTGCCAGTAGTATAGATGAGAATCAGCCCCAGCATTTT. It encodes CASSIDENQPQHF. This chain links TRBV19 with TRBJ1-5; D remains unclear. The V and J ends lost 0 bases and 4 bases respectively, with 4 bases between them. The CDR3 covers 13 residues. Germline-derived CDR1 and CDR2 are LNHDA and SQIVND (reference sequence).

J is TRBJ2-5 and V is TRBV7-6, with 12 nucleotides matching TRBD2. Trimming at V came to 4 bases and at J to 1 base, leaving 10 bases not matched to a gene. Germline assignment: CDR1 SGHVS and CDR2 FNYEAQ. CDR3 length equals 18 residues. CDR3 residues: CASSSSRLAGGGQETQYF. CDR3 sequence (DNA): TGTGCCAGCAGCTCAAGCAGGCTAGCGGGAGGGGGCCAAGAGACCCAGTACTTC.

The rearrangement joins TRBV5-1 to TRBJ2-3; D not resolved. This CDR3 is 14 amino acids long. V lost 0 bases and J 7 bases, leaving 12 bases between the germline ends. CDR1 and CDR2 (germline): SGHRS, YFSETQ. The CDR3 here is CASSLERTSYTQYF. The CDR3, as DNA: TGCGCCAGCAGCTTGGAGCGCACAAGCTATACGCAGTATTTT.

This sequence joins TRBV19 and TRBJ1-2, with a tentative D call TRBD1 (6 bases). V gave up 6 bases and J gave up 4 bases, with 18 bases separating them. The germline gives CDR1 LNHDA, CDR2 SQIVND (reference sequence). CDR3 length equals 15 residues. CDR3 sequence reads: CASSDRFLGGYGYTF. The CDR3 DNA reads as TGTGCCAGTAGCGACAGGTTCCTCGGCGGCTATGGCTACACCTTC.

This clone appeared once. This chain connects TRBV27 to TRBJ1-1; D gene ambiguous. The germline gives CDR1 MNHEY, CDR2 SMNVEV (reference sequence). V shed 2 bases and J shed 4 bases, with 11 bases lying between them. CDR3 length: 14 residues. CDR3 protein: CASSLRVVGTEAFF. DNA for the CDR3: TGTGCCAGCAGTTTACGGGTGGTCGGCACTGAAGCTTTCTTT.

The CDR3 loop reads CASAPGRTYEQYF. CDR3 DNA sequence: TGTGCCTCCGCCCCGGGTAGGACCTACGAGCAGTACTTC. The rearrangement uses TRBV27 and TRBJ2-7; no reliable D call. CDR3 length: 13 residues. V was cut by 11 bases and J by 2 bases, with 16 bases left in between. Germline assignment: CDR1 MNHEY and CDR2 SMNVEV (reference sequence).

The chain carries TRBV13 and TRBJ1-4; D gene ambiguous. The CDR3 totals 14 residues. Germline-derived CDR1 and CDR2 are PRHDT and FYEKMQ (reference sequence). V lost 5 bases to trimming and J lost 11 bases, with 18 bases between them. The CDR3 loop reads CASSLGPPKEKLFF. CDR3 nucleotides: TGTGCCAGCAGCCTCGGGCCCCCCAAGGAGAAACTGTTTTTT.

This clone has only one observation. The gene calls are TRBV6-5 and TRBJ2-7, with TRBD1 matching 9 bases. The CDR3 consists of 14 residues. Germline lookup yields CDR1 MNHEY and CDR2 SVGAGI. J was trimmed by 3 bases and V by 5 bases; bases with no gene match: 5. In nucleotides, the CDR3 is TGTGCCAGCAGTAAGGGGGACAGGGTCTACGAGCAGTACTTC. As protein: CASSKGDRVYEQYF.

This chain connects TRBV5-6 to TRBJ2-1; 12 nucleotides agree with TRBD2. The CDR3 length is 16 residues. The V and J ends lost 4 bases and 2 bases, in that order; junction bases with no gene match: 4. Germline lookup yields CDR1 SGHDT and CDR2 YYEEEE. CDR3 in DNA: TGTGCCAGCAGCGTGGCTAGCGGGGGGGCCTACAATGAGCAGTTCTTC. Amino acids: CASSVASGGAYNEQFF. The variable domain in full, completed from reference TRBV5-6 and TRBJ2-1, reads DAGVTQSPTHLIKTRGQQVTLRCSPKSGHDTVSWYQQALGQGPQFIFQYYEEEERQRGNFPDRFSGHQFPNYSSELNVNALLLGDSALYLCASSVASGGAYNEQFFGPGTRLTVL.

The chain carries TRBV2 and TRBJ2-2; no firm D call. Trimming took 0 bases from V and 2 from J, leaving 7 bases between them. Germline V lookup: CDR1 SNHLY, CDR2 FYNNEI. CDR3 size: 15 residues. CDR3: CASSEANRNTGELFF. The DNA for the CDR3 is TGTGCCAGCAGTGAAGCTAACAGAAACACCGGGGAGCTGTTTTTT. Full variable domain (remainder filled in from reference TRBV2 and TRBJ2-2): EPEVTQTPSHQVTQMGQEVILRCVPISNHLYFYWYRQILGQKVEFLVSFYNNEISEKSEIFDDQFSVERPDGSNFTLKIRSTKLEDSAMYFCASSEANRNTGELFFGEGSRLTVL.

The rearrangement joins TRBV5-4 to TRBJ2-2; D gene uncertain. Germline V gene sequence: CDR1 SGHNT, CDR2 YYREEE (reference sequence). The CDR3 extends over 13 amino acids. Trimming shortened V by 3 bases and J by 1 base, and 4 bases separated the two germline ends. The CDR3 nucleotides read TGTGCCAGCAGCTGGCGGAACACCGGGGAGCTGTTTTTT. Its protein is CASSWRNTGELFF. The full variable domain, rest sourced from reference TRBV5-4 and TRBJ2-2, is ETGVTQSPTHLIKTRGQQVTLRCSSQSGHNTVSWYQQALGQGPQFIFQYYREEENGRGNFPPRFSGLQFPNYSSELNVNALELDDSALYLCASSWRNTGELFFGEGSRLTVL.

The chain combines TRBV7-2 with TRBJ2-3; possible D gene TRBD2, 6 bases. Germline CDR1 SGHTA, CDR2 FQGNSA. V was trimmed by 5 bases and J by 5 bases, leaving 11 bases between them. The CDR3 contains 13 residues. This CDR3 reads CASSIPGGDTQYF. The CDR3 nucleotides read TGTGCCAGCAGCATTCCCGGGGGAGATACGCAGTATTTT.

The chain combines TRBV5-1 with TRBJ2-1, with 10 bases matching TRBD1. V dropped 2 bases and J dropped 10; count of bases not matched to a gene: 6. CDR1 is SGHRS, CDR2 YFSETQ, per germline. The CDR3 length is 14 residues. CDR3 amino acids: CASSFPTTGGEQFF. Here the CDR3 DNA reads TGCGCCAGCAGCTTTCCTACGACAGGGGGCGAGCAGTTCTTC.

This clone came up a few times. The chain has TRBV10-2 and TRBJ2-7; TRBD1 matches 11 bases. Germline assignment: CDR1 WSHSY and CDR2 SAAADI. The CDR3 totals 14 residues. Unmatched junction bases numbered 6, after V lost 8 bases and J lost 3 bases. CDR3 DNA: TGCGCCAGCTTGGTGGGACAGGGGGGCTACGAGCAGTACTTC. Residues: CASLVGQGGYEQYF.

V gene TRBV5-6 combines with J gene TRBJ2-7, with D possibly TRBD2 on 6 matching bases. Germline-derived CDR1 and CDR2 are SGHDT and YYEEEE. The CDR3 has 14 residues. V lost 2 bases to trimming and J lost 3 bases, with 12 bases between them. CDR3 in amino acids: CASSLSGRIYEQYF. The CDR3 nucleotides are TGTGCCAGCAGCTTATCTGGGAGGATCTACGAGCAGTACTTC.

The V gene is TRBV27, the J gene TRBJ2-7; D is perhaps TRBD1 (7 bases). The CDR3 runs to 14 residues. The germline V gene has CDR1 MNHEY and CDR2 SMNVEV (reference sequence). The V end was cut by 4 bases, the J end by 3 bases, with 13 bases between. The CDR3 DNA sequence: TGTGCCAGCAGTTGGACAGGAGGGGTCTACGAGCAGTACTTC. This gives the protein CASSWTGGVYEQYF.